This T cell receptor beta chain emerged from a study of blood T cell repertoires in COVID-19. Across the study: Specimens from acute and convalescent COVID-19 originated in the United States, Italy and Spain. The analysed material was cDNA or gDNA that came from T cells, B-cell-depleted T cells, or PBMCs.

Looked up from germline, CDR1 is MDHEN and CDR2 is SYDVKM. This CDR3 contains 14 residues. V was shortened by 2 bases and J by 6 bases, with 11 bases between the two germline ends. As handled by the study authors: Researchers report that nucleated cell counts were estimated from reference gene primer amplification. Sequencing was performed with immunoSEQ multiplex PCR; in TCRdb, only in-frame clones are kept and a portion is missing. V and J calls and clone size are copied from that table; D and trimming were computed from the DNA. The sample lists over 70,000 clones; approximately 85% were seen once.

The V and J genes are TRBV28 and TRBJ1-5, with unresolved D. The sequence came from an elderly man with acute or convalescent COVID-19. Sequenced material: peripheral blood. The CDR3 nucleotides are TGTGCCAGCAGTTTAGAAGGAGTGGTTCAGCCCCAGCATTTT. Its protein product is CASSLEGVVQPQHF.